Sequencing of this T cell receptor (beta chain) was carried out in a study of persistence of HIV-infected CD4 T cells. The germline gives CDR1 SGHNT, CDR2 YENEEA. The CDR3 sequence is 15 residues long. V lost 2 bases, J lost 5 bases, and 15 bases lay in between. Cells were stimulated with overlapping HIV-1 Gag 15-mer peptides. Responding CD4+ T cells were sorted by upregulation of both CD40 ligand and CD69. Donors had undetectable plasma HIV-1 RNA, under 50 copies/mL, for 4+ years. CD8+ T cells were removed from PBMCs prior to stimulation. CD8-depleted PBMCs were stimulated approximately 20 hours with anti-CD28/CD49d costimulation, CD40-blocking antibody and enfuvirtide. The immunoSEQ assay was version 4, run in survey mode. TCRdb keeps only in-frame clones here, not all; method: immunoSEQ multiplex PCR. The table records under 20,000 clones, roughly two thirds of them present only once. This clone was counted between two and nine times. The antigen is undetermined.

Sample: CD4+ T cells sorted from PBMCs after approximately 19-hour stimulation, taken from a patient who received antiretroviral therapy. The chain couples TRBV11-3 to TRBJ2-5; D gene ambiguous. This TCR came from an adult woman with HIV who was CMV-seropositive. Here the CDR3 reads CASSLHSTGRETQYF. CDR3 DNA: TGTGCCAGCAGCTTACACAGCACCGGCCGGGAGACCCAGTACTTC.